The 19 T cell receptor beta chains below were found in one sample sequenced in a study of blood T cell repertoires in COVID-19. The protocol was immunoSEQ multiplex PCR, while the TCRdb copy is restricted to in-frame clones and leaves out a portion. The sample contains some 100,000 clones, 60% to 85% of which appear only once. The sequenced material came from peripheral blood. These receptors came from a man aged 65 to 79 with acute or convalescent COVID-19.

Only one count was recorded for this clone. The gene calls are TRBV2 and TRBJ1-2; 11 bases are a match to TRBD1. CDR3 length: 16 residues. Germline trimming cut 2 bases from V and 2 bases from J; bases unmatched to any gene: 4. Per the germline V gene, CDR1 is SNHLY and CDR2 is FYNNEI. In DNA, the CDR3 is TGTGCCAGCAGTGAAATCGGACAGGGGGCCAACTATGGCTACACCTTC. Encoded protein: CASSEIGQGANYGYTF.

V and J are TRBV3-1 (or the pseudogene TRBV3-2) and TRBJ1-2, with 11 bases lining up with TRBD1. V shed 1 base and J 5 bases; nucleotides not matched to a gene: 3. Looked up from germline, CDR1 is LGHDT and CDR2 is YNNKEL (reference sequence). The CDR3 extends over 15 amino acids. This CDR3 reads CASSQGTGGGYGYTF. The CDR3 coding sequence is TGTGCCAGCAGCCAAGGGACAGGGGGCGGGTATGGCTACACCTTC.

A remark on this clone: Other DNA sequences within the sample encode an identical CDR3. V gene TRBV19 combines with J gene TRBJ2-1; 8 bases are shared with TRBD2. CDR3 size: 15 residues. J lost 7 bases, V lost 7 bases, and 12 bases had no gene match. Germline CDR1 is LNHDA and CDR2 is SQIVND (reference sequence). The CDR3, as DNA: TGTGCCAGTACTCCGGGAGTAGCGGGAACGAATGAGCAGTTCTTC. Translating it yields CASTPGVAGTNEQFF.

The chain couples TRBV5-6 to TRBJ2-7, with 10 positions matching TRBD2. The CDR3 is 15 amino acids. The V and J ends lost 4 bases and 3 bases, in that order; junction bases with no gene match: 7. In germline, CDR1 is SGHDT, CDR2 YYEEEE. The CDR3 protein is CASSHASGRGYEQYF. The CDR3 DNA is TGTGCCAGCAGCCACGCTAGCGGGAGAGGCTACGAGCAGTACTTC.

This chain links TRBV10-2 with TRBJ2-1; 7 bases align to TRBD1. V was pared by 0 bases and J by 7 bases, with 9 bases of the junction left unmatched. The CDR3 has 16 residues. CDR1 and CDR2 (germline): WSHSY, SAAADI. CDR3 protein: CASSESKQGRENEQFF. CDR3 bases: TGCGCCAGCAGTGAGTCTAAACAGGGGAGAGAGAATGAGCAGTTCTTC.

This chain joins TRBV3-1 (or the pseudogene TRBV3-2) and TRBJ2-1; 7 positions match TRBD2. J gave up 9 bases and V 4 bases, and 18 bases lay outside the gene matches. The CDR3 is made up of 17 amino acids. CDR1 and CDR2 (germline): LGHDT, YNNKEL (reference sequence). The CDR3 here is CASSLDEWTRGVTEQFF. For the CDR3, the DNA is TGTGCCAGCAGCCTTGATGAGTGGACTAGAGGGGTCACTGAGCAGTTCTTC.

This rearrangement joins TRBV27 to TRBJ1-6, with TRBD1 identical over 7 bases. CDR1 MNHEY and CDR2 SMNVEV come from the germline V gene (reference sequence). Germline trimming cut 3 bases from V and 7 bases from J; bases unmatched to any gene: 6. The CDR3 runs 15 residues. The CDR3 DNA sequence: TGTGCCAGCAGTTTTTTTACACAGGGGAATTCACCCCTCCACTTT. Protein sequence: CASSFFTQGNSPLHF.

Comments on this clone: Additional DNA sequences in this sample encode the identical CDR3. This chain joins TRBV19 and TRBJ2-5, with 10 bases identical to TRBD1. The CDR3 length is 14 residues. Germline assignment: CDR1 LNHDA and CDR2 SQIVND (reference sequence). Unmatched junction bases numbered 6, after V lost 6 bases and J lost 5 bases. CDR3: CASRPTGGGETQYF. The CDR3 nucleotides are TGTGCCAGTAGACCGACAGGGGGCGGGGAGACCCAGTACTTC. The full variable domain, completed using reference TRBV19 and TRBJ2-5, is DGGITQSPKYLFRKEGQNVTLSCEQNLNHDAMYWYRQDPGQGLRLIYYSQIVNDFQKGDIAEGYSVSREKKESFPLTVTSAQKNPTAFYLCASRPTGGGETQYFGPGTRLLVL.

The genes are TRBV7-6 and TRBJ2-5, with 15 positions matching TRBD2. Germline V lookup: CDR1 SGHVS, CDR2 FNYEAQ. This CDR3 spans 17 amino acids. Unmatched junction bases numbered 8, after V lost 5 bases and J lost 4 bases. CDR3 region: CASSGGLAGGPRETQYF. CDR3 coding DNA: TGTGCCAGCAGCGGAGGACTAGCGGGGGGGCCGAGAGAGACCCAGTACTTC.

This sequence joins TRBV5-4 and TRBJ1-4; 9 positions match TRBD1. CDR3 length equals 15 residues. The V gene end was trimmed by 5 bases and the J gene end by 3 bases; junction bases not matched to a gene: 5. CDR1 and CDR2 from the germline V gene are SGHNT and YYREEE (reference sequence). CDR3 amino acids: CASSSRQGANEKLFF. CDR3 coding DNA: TGTGCCAGCAGTTCTAGACAGGGGGCTAATGAAAAACTGTTTTTT.

The gene calls are TRBV30 and TRBJ1-5, with D possibly being TRBD1 (6 bases). CDR3 length equals 16 residues. Trimming took off 0 bases at V and 2 bases at J, with 14 bases between the two ends. Germline CDR1 GTSNPN, CDR2 SVGIG (reference sequence). CDR3 sequence (DNA): TGTGCCTGGAGTGTATGGGGGGGCCGGCGCAATCAGCCCCAGCATTTT. Its translation: CAWSVWGGRRNQPQHF.

The chain combines TRBV4-2 with TRBJ1-3; possibly TRBD1 for D (5 bases). V gave up 1 base and J gave up 8 bases, with 18 bases separating them. The CDR3 is made up of 16 amino acids. Germline-derived CDR1 and CDR2 are LGHNA and YNFKEQ. The CDR3 sequence is CASSQALRSGQYTIYF. The CDR3 coding sequence is TGTGCCAGCAGCCAAGCGCTAAGGTCAGGGCAGTACACCATATATTTT.

CDR3 DNA sequence: TGTGCCAGCAGCCAAGCGCCCCTAGATGGCTACACCTTC. It codes for CASSQAPLDGYTF. The rearrangement links TRBV11-2 to TRBJ1-2; no reliable D call. CDR1 is SGHAT and CDR2 is FQNNGV in the germline V gene. With 5 bases removed from V and 6 bases from J, the gap between germline ends came to 13 bases. CDR3 length equals 13 residues.

This clone has only a few counts. V and J are TRBV5-1 and TRBJ2-2, with D possibly being TRBD1 (6 bases). The germline V gene encodes CDR1 SGHRS and CDR2 YFSETQ. CDR3 length: 15 residues. V was clipped by 3 bases and J by 1 base, with 10 bases between them. CDR3 nucleotides: TGCGCCAGCAGCTCCCGGGGACAGAACACCGGGGAGCTGTTTTTT. Its protein product is CASSSRGQNTGELFF.

The chain combines TRBV27 with TRBJ2-7; weak D call: TRBD2 (5 bases). CDR1 is MNHEY and CDR2 is SMNVEV in the germline V gene (reference sequence). The CDR3 totals 14 residues. The V and J ends lost 3 bases and 0 bases respectively, with 9 bases between them. As DNA, the CDR3 is TGTGCCAGCAGTTTGATGAGCGGCTCCTACGAGCAGTACTTC. Protein sequence: CASSLMSGSYEQYF.

This chain connects TRBV4-2 to TRBJ1-3; 7 nucleotides line up with TRBD1. Germline CDR1 LGHNA, CDR2 YNFKEQ. V lost 0 bases and J lost 4; bases outside the gene matches: 3. This CDR3 has 15 residues. Written as DNA, the CDR3 is TGTGCCAGCAGCCAAGATCAGGACAGGGGAAACACCATATATTTT. It is translated as CASSQDQDRGNTIYF.

A few counts support this clone. The rearrangement uses TRBV19 and TRBJ1-2; 8 nucleotides line up with TRBD1. Per the germline V gene, CDR1 is LNHDA and CDR2 is SQIVND (reference sequence). V shed 9 bases, J shed 3 bases, and the junction held 3 bases outside the gene matches. This CDR3 has 12 amino acids. This CDR3 is CARKQGDYGYTF. The CDR3 bases are TGTGCCAGGAAACAGGGGGACTATGGCTACACCTTC. The variable domain in full, completed from reference TRBV19 and TRBJ1-2, reads DGGITQSPKYLFRKEGQNVTLSCEQNLNHDAMYWYRQDPGQGLRLIYYSQIVNDFQKGDIAEGYSVSREKKESFPLTVTSAQKNPTAFYLCARKQGDYGYTFGSGTRLTVV.

V usage is TRBV9 and J usage is TRBJ2-3; TRBD2 aligns across 8 bases. Germline CDR1 is SGDLS and CDR2 is YYNGEE. The CDR3 runs 14 residues. V shed 3 bases and J 10 bases; nucleotides not matched to a gene: 10. As DNA, the CDR3 is TGTGCCAGCAGCGAAAGCGGGAGCCCCGGGTCGCAGTATTTT. Its protein is CASSESGSPGSQYF.

The chain couples TRBV5-1 to TRBJ2-7; possibly TRBD1 for D (6 bases). The CDR3 extends over 12 amino acids. With 4 bases removed from V and 6 bases from J, the gap between germline ends came to 11 bases. CDR1 and CDR2 (germline): SGHRS, YFSETQ. This chain's CDR3 is CASSPQGFEQYF. In DNA, the CDR3 is TGCGCCAGCAGCCCACAGGGTTTCGAGCAGTACTTC.